This T cell receptor (beta chain) appears in the sequencing data of a study of blood T cells in healthy people across ages. Whole-study results and caveats: TCR beta diversity correlated strongly with naive T cell percentage.

Germline V gene sequence: CDR1 MDHEN, CDR2 SYDVKM. CDR3 size: 12 residues. The second PCR ran roughly 7 to 11 cycles with a sample-barcoded 5' primer and J-beta primers. With 12 random nucleotides, a template-switch adaptor tagged each individual cDNA molecule. TCRdb itself ran the 5' RACE reads through MiXCR, one entry per CDR3 protein. The sample gives roughly 1,300,000 distinct CDR3 sequences, roughly 59% of which show up once; approximately 7% is in the top ten. As for this clonotype: Its antigen is not known.

The clonotype comes from a man younger than 35 in good health. V gene TRBV28 combines with J gene TRBJ2-5; D not resolved. The better agreement between TRBJ2-7 and the DNA end casts doubt on the J call. Sequencing was done on a sample of blood. The CDR3 reads CASSDGFREQYF. CDR3 in DNA: TGTGCCAGCAGTGACGGGTTCCGCGAGCAGTACTTC.